This T cell receptor beta chain was sequenced for a study of metastatic and nonmetastatic thyroid tumors (TCRdb year 2020). Concerning the study at large: For patients with malignant and with benign thyroid disease, the researchers compared repertoires between peripheral blood samples and tumor or nodule tissue samples. The paper as a whole reports these results and caveats: In both blood and tumor samples, TCR beta diversity was reported to be significantly higher in malignant tumors than in benign nodules.

The library came from PCR. The reads were generated on an Illumina HiSeq 4000. The TCR beta-chain CDR3 region of each patient was profiled by high-throughput sequencing. As for the authors' bioinformatics: The researchers built a classifier to tell apart papillary thyroid cancer patients with distant metastasis, based on CDR3 differences among clinicopathological groups. To measure repertoire diversity the researchers used the Shannon index, while the Morisita-Horn index served to gauge how similar the tumor and blood repertoires were. In TCRdb, the public reads were trimmed at Q25 with fastp and aligned with MiXCR, with productive beta chains retained. TCRdb, not the original authors, processed these V and J calls. This sample is represented by tens of thousands of clones; roughly 13% of them were singletons. The top ten clones comprise approximately 10% of the sample. V is cut by 1 base and J by 6 bases, and the space between the germline ends is 7 bases. The CDR3 starts with the cysteine, ends with the phenylalanine, and has 13 residues. Only the CDR3 DNA stays, 39 bases, in frame from base 1.

Many counts were recorded for this clone. Its antigen specificity is not known. There are no base qualities to consult, and no much larger clone falls within one base. No patient had received any treatment before thyroid surgery. Using T-cell receptor beta sequencing, the researchers looked back retrospectively at clinical samples from patients, gathered between about 2011 and 2019. This chain is built from TRBV12-3 or TRBV12-4 and TRBJ1-5, with the D segment identity uncertain. Source material: blood. The receptor comes from a female donor with papillary thyroid cancer or a benign thyroid nodule (not recorded which). Some clones in this sample may be carry-over from other donors' samples. This receptor has the CDR3 CASSLGAGQPQHF. At the DNA level, the sequence is TGTGCCAGCAGTTTAGGGGCCGGTCAGCCCCAGCATTTT.